The clone carrying this T cell receptor beta chain was seen a handful of times. Its specificity is not known. These data belong to a study of cytomegalovirus exposure and HLA in healthy donors. Whole-study findings and limits: A highly shared variant cluster was judged a likely technical artifact. Most TCR sequences were uncommon, yet certain public TCRs appeared in many donors.

Both 60 Vbeta primers and 13 Jbeta primers went into the PCR. Data came from immunoSEQ multiplex PCR; TCRdb stores just in-frame clones and leaves some out. This table holds some 150,000 clones, 55% to 80% found once. The CDR3 has 15 amino acids. Germline-derived CDR1 and CDR2 are SGHTA and FQGNSA. The trim removed 0 bases at V and 2 bases at J, leaving 2 bases unmatched. Sequenced: PBMCs. This TCR was recovered from a woman aged 40 to 50 in good health and CMV-seronegative. The chain recombines TRBV7-2 with TRBJ2-3; 7 positions agree with TRBD2. The CDR3 nucleotides are TGTGCCAGCAGCTTAGCGGGACTACCCACAGATACGCAGTATTTT. Encoded protein: CASSLAGLPTDTQYF. Full variable domain (outside the CDR3, taken from reference TRBV7-2 and TRBJ2-3): GAGVSQSPSNKVTEKGKDVELRCDPISGHTALYWYRQSLGQGLEFLIYFQGNSAPDKSGLPSDRFSAERTGGSVSTLTIQRTQQEDSAVYLCASSLAGLPTDTQYFGPGTRLTVL.